The 26 T cell receptor beta chains presented below share a single source sample, sequenced in a study of OX40 agonist ivuxolimab in advanced cancers. Only in-frame clones appear in the TCRdb table, and some are missing; sequencing was by immunoSEQ multiplex PCR. The repertoire holds 80,000 to 100,000 clones, with 80% to 95% as singletons. The sequences come from CD4+ or CD8+ T cells sorted from blood, collected in a trial of the OX40 agonist ivuxolimab. The receptors were sampled from an adult with an advanced solid tumor such as melanoma, head and neck, liver or kidney cancer.

As DNA, the CDR3 is TGTGCCAGCAGGCCGGGACTAGCTCACTACGAGCAGTACTTC. Translated, it gives CASRPGLAHYEQYF. V usage is TRBV6-5 and J usage is TRBJ2-7; 9 bases agree with TRBD2. The length of the CDR3 is 14 residues. CDR1 is MNHEY and CDR2 is SVGAGI in the germline V gene. V was clipped by 6 bases and J by 3 bases; unmatched bases: 6.

The chain combines TRBV11-3 with TRBJ2-5; 8 bases fit TRBD1. With V trimmed by 5 bases and J by 2 bases, 7 bases remained unmatched. This CDR3 region has 15 residues. CDR1 SGHNT and CDR2 YENEEA come from the germline V gene. As DNA, the CDR3 is TGTGCCAGCAGCAACAGGGGGACCTATCAAGAGACCCAGTACTTC. Its translation: CASSNRGTYQETQYF.

The chain links TRBV29-1 to TRBJ2-7; the match to TRBD2 covers 13 bases. Unmatched junction bases numbered 6, after V lost 5 bases and J lost 2 bases. The CDR3 length is 15 residues. Germline CDR1 and CDR2: SQVTM and ANQGSEA. In DNA form, the CDR3 reads TGCAGCGTTTCCGGGACTAGCGGGAAGCCCTACGAGCAGTACTTC. Amino acids: CSVSGTSGKPYEQYF.

This chain joins TRBV27 and TRBJ2-5; TRBD1 agrees at 10 bases. CDR1 and CDR2 (germline): MNHEY, SMNVEV (reference sequence). This CDR3 is 17 amino acids long. Germline trimming cut 1 base from V and 2 bases from J; bases unmatched to any gene: 7. The CDR3 coding sequence is TGTGCCAGCAGTTTATATGGGGACAGGGGTCGTCAAGAGACCCAGTACTTC. It specifies CASSLYGDRGRQETQYF.

The rearrangement joins TRBV5-1 to TRBJ2-7; 7 bases line up with TRBD2. Germline V gives CDR1 SGHRS, CDR2 YFSETQ. With V trimmed by 1 base and J by 2 bases, 3 bases remained unmatched. CDR3 length: 14 residues. CDR3 DNA sequence: TGCGCCAGCAGCTTGTATAGCGGGCCCTACGAGCAGTACTTC. Translating gives CASSLYSGPYEQYF.

This chain links TRBV7-2 with TRBJ1-2; tentatively, D is TRBD1 (5 bases). V shed 7 bases and J shed 5 bases, with 20 bases lying between them. Germline lookup yields CDR1 SGHTA and CDR2 FQGNSA. The CDR3 is made up of 15 amino acids. As DNA, the CDR3 is TGTGCCAGCACCCCGAGACCGGGACTTTCTTATGGCTACACCTTC. Protein: CASTPRPGLSYGYTF.

The V call is TRBV5-6, the J call TRBJ2-4, with D possibly matching TRBD1 (6 bases). The CDR3 covers 15 residues. CDR1 is SGHDT and CDR2 is YYEEEE in the germline V gene. The V gene lost 4 bases and the J gene lost 1 base, with 12 bases spanning the gap. CDR3 sequence reads: CASSLQGYAKNIQYF. CDR3 DNA: TGTGCCAGCAGCCTTCAGGGGTATGCCAAAAACATTCAGTACTTC.

The gene calls are TRBV7-9 and TRBJ1-6; the D gene is possibly TRBD1 (5 bases). V was cut by 5 bases and J by 9 bases, with 14 bases left in between. From germline, CDR1 is SEHNR and CDR2 FQNEAQ (reference sequence). CDR3 length equals 14 residues. The CDR3 coding sequence is TGTGCCAGCAGCCACGGGGCAGGAGGTTCACCCCTCCACTTT. This codes for CASSHGAGGSPLHF.

The CDR3 nucleotides are TGTGCCAGCAGCTTAGGGACTAGCGGGAGTGTAAATACGCAGTATTTT. Amino acids: CASSLGTSGSVNTQYF. This sequence joins TRBV7-2 and TRBJ2-3, with 13 bases that match TRBD2. CDR1 and CDR2 from the germline V gene are SGHTA and FQGNSA. The CDR3 runs 16 residues. Germline trimming cut 1 base from V and 7 bases from J; bases unmatched to any gene: 5.

The V and J genes are TRBV6-1 and TRBJ2-7; D perhaps matches TRBD1 (5 bases). This CDR3 has 13 residues. Trimming left V 6 bases short and J 6 bases short, with 15 bases between. Per the germline V gene, CDR1 is MNHNS and CDR2 is SASEGT. As DNA, the CDR3 is TGTGCCAGCAGGGACCAGGGTTCGGGCGAGCAGTACTTC. Encoded protein: CASRDQGSGEQYF.

This rearrangement joins TRBV5-1 to TRBJ2-2; D possibly corresponds to TRBD2 (6 bases). The CDR3 totals 16 residues. With 4 bases removed from V and 3 bases from J, the gap between germline ends came to 16 bases. Germline assignment: CDR1 SGHRS and CDR2 YFSETQ. CDR3 nucleotide sequence: TGCGCCAGCAGCGCCGACCGGGACTCCTACACCGGGGAGCTGTTTTTT. The encoded protein is CASSADRDSYTGELFF.

CDR3 protein: CASSLGPDRGYEQYF. In nucleotides, the CDR3 is TGTGCCAGCAGCTTGGGTCCGGACAGGGGGTACGAGCAGTACTTC. V gene TRBV5-4 combines with J gene TRBJ2-7; 10 positions agree with TRBD1. The V and J ends lost 0 bases and 4 bases, in that order; junction bases with no gene match: 4. Germline CDR1 is SGHNT and CDR2 is YYREEE (reference sequence). The CDR3 runs to 15 residues.

The chain joins TRBV7-2 to TRBJ1-4, with D possibly matching TRBD1 (5 bases). V lost 5 bases and J lost 13, with 17 bases in between. Per germline, CDR1 SGHTA and CDR2 FQGNSA. This CDR3 comprises 13 residues. The CDR3 reads CASSTATRGGLFF. CDR3 sequence (DNA): TGTGCCAGCAGCACAGCCACCCGGGGCGGACTGTTTTTT.

This chain uses TRBV5-1 with TRBJ2-7; 10 bases match TRBD1. This CDR3 has 14 residues. Germline lookup yields CDR1 SGHRS and CDR2 YFSETQ. The junction had 7 bases not matched to a gene; V was cut back by 4 bases and J by 6 bases. Written as DNA, the CDR3 is TGCGCCAGCAGCGCCCGGGACAGGGGCACCGAGCAGTACTTC. As protein: CASSARDRGTEQYF. Combining the CDR3 with reference TRBV5-1 and TRBJ2-7 gives the whole variable domain KAGVTQTPRYLIKTRGQQVTLSCSPISGHRSVSWYQQTPGQGLQFLFEYFSETQRNKGNFPGRFSGRQFSNSRSEMNVSTLELGDSALYLCASSARDRGTEQYFGPGTRLTVT.

The J gene is TRBJ1-1, the V gene TRBV9; 7 bases map to TRBD1. The CDR3 contains 15 residues. With V trimmed by 0 bases and J by 7 bases, 9 bases remained unmatched. Per the germline V gene, CDR1 is SGDLS and CDR2 is YYNGEE. CDR3 region: CASSVEGRGSGEAFF. The CDR3 DNA sequence: TGTGCCAGCAGCGTAGAGGGCAGGGGGTCCGGTGAAGCTTTCTTT.

The chain employs TRBV2 and TRBJ2-7, with 7 bases aligning to TRBD1. Trimming cost V 6 bases and J 3 bases; bases outside gene matches: 8. This CDR3 comprises 14 residues. The germline CDR1 and CDR2 sequences are SNHLY and FYNNEI. CDR3 amino acids: CASSLDRSNYEQYF. In DNA, the CDR3 is TGTGCCAGCAGCTTGGACAGGAGCAACTACGAGCAGTACTTC. Based on the CDR3 plus reference TRBV2 and TRBJ2-7, the full variable domain is EPEVTQTPSHQVTQMGQEVILRCVPISNHLYFYWYRQILGQKVEFLVSFYNNEISEKSEIFDDQFSVERPDGSNFTLKIRSTKLEDSAMYFCASSLDRSNYEQYFGPGTRLTVT.

The V call is TRBV25-1, the J call TRBJ2-3; 14 bases align to TRBD2. The germline gives CDR1 MGHDK, CDR2 SYGVNS. V was clipped by 3 bases and J by 3 bases; unmatched bases: 5. The CDR3 is made up of 17 amino acids. CDR3 bases: TGTGCCAGCAGTGACCCCAGACTAGCGGGAGGGACAGATACGCAGTATTTT. It encodes CASSDPRLAGGTDTQYF.

This rearrangement joins TRBV5-6 to TRBJ2-7, with TRBD2 as a possible D gene (6 bases). The CDR3 length is 17 residues. V lost 1 base, J lost 4 bases, and 21 bases lay in between. The germline CDR1 and CDR2 sequences are SGHDT and YYEEEE. In nucleotides, the CDR3 is TGTGCCAGCAGCTTGCGGAGGGGCCAAACAGCTATATACGAGCAGTACTTC. It is translated as CASSLRRGQTAIYEQYF.

V and J are TRBV7-2 and TRBJ2-1, with 7 bases lining up with TRBD2. The junction had 5 bases not matched to a gene; V was cut back by 5 bases and J by 4 bases. The CDR3 totals 14 residues. Germline loops: CDR1 SGHTA, CDR2 FQGNSA. The CDR3 spells CASSDSGSYNEQFF. The DNA of the CDR3 is TGTGCCAGCAGCGATAGCGGGTCATACAATGAGCAGTTCTTC.

The chain joins TRBV4-2 to TRBJ2-1, with TRBD2 as a possible D gene (5 bases). CDR1 is LGHNA and CDR2 is YNFKEQ in the germline V gene. V gave up 0 bases and J gave up 6 bases, with 15 bases separating them. The CDR3 has 16 amino acids. The CDR3 loop is CASSQDQLVRTNEQFF. In DNA form, the CDR3 reads TGTGCCAGCAGCCAAGATCAACTAGTGCGAACCAATGAGCAGTTCTTC.

The chain has TRBV6-5 and TRBJ2-1, with a possible D match to TRBD1 (6 bases). The CDR3 runs to 15 residues. CDR1 is MNHEY and CDR2 is SVGAGI in the germline V gene. Between the trimmed V and J ends, which lost 2 bases and 14 bases, there was a span of 22 bases. CDR3 DNA: TGTGCCAGCAGTTACGCAGGGGCCGGGGAGAGCGTTAAGTTCTTC. It encodes CASSYAGAGESVKFF.

CDR3 nucleotides: TGTGCCAGTAGTATCGCGTACGGGAGGTACTTAAATGAGCAGTTCTTC. It encodes CASSIAYGRYLNEQFF. V gene TRBV19 combines with J gene TRBJ2-1; TRBD2 aligns across 7 bases. The CDR3 spans 16 residues. Germline V gene sequence: CDR1 LNHDA, CDR2 SQIVND (reference sequence). With 3 bases clipped from V and 7 bases from J, the junction kept 12 bases outside the gene matches.

At least ten counts were recorded for this clone. This chain joins TRBV19 and TRBJ2-3, with TRBD2 identical over 14 bases. CDR3 length equals 16 residues. Germline trimming cut 3 bases from V and 9 bases from J; bases unmatched to any gene: 8. Germline loops: CDR1 LNHDA, CDR2 SQIVND (reference sequence). CDR3 bases: TGTGCCAGTAGTATTGCCGGGACTAGCGGGAGTATCACGCAGTATTTT. This sequence encodes CASSIAGTSGSITQYF.

This chain links TRBV11-3 with TRBJ2-5, with D possibly TRBD2 on 7 matching bases. Trimming took 3 bases from V and 5 from J, leaving 10 bases between them. The CDR3 totals 13 residues. Germline V lookup: CDR1 SGHNT, CDR2 YENEEA. The CDR3 nucleotides are TGTGCCAGCAGCTTTGAGGGGGGGGAGACCCAGTACTTC. It specifies CASSFEGGETQYF.

This chain links TRBV15 with TRBJ2-1; D ambiguous. Germline values: CDR1 LNHNV, CDR2 YYDKDF (reference sequence). V was pared by 4 bases and J by 0 bases, with 7 bases between. The length of the CDR3 is 14 residues. CDR3 sequence reads: CATSKDSSYNEQFF. CDR3 DNA sequence: TGTGCCACCAGCAAGGATAGCTCCTACAATGAGCAGTTCTTC.

A note on this clone: This sample also contains other DNA sequences that code for the same CDR3. The J gene is TRBJ1-2, the V gene TRBV30; 7 bases agree with TRBD1. J was trimmed by 4 bases and V by 2 bases; bases with no gene match: 4. Germline loops: CDR1 GTSNPN, CDR2 SVGIG (reference sequence). The CDR3 consists of 13 residues. The CDR3: CAWSRDRPYGYTF. The DNA for the CDR3 is TGTGCCTGGAGTCGGGACAGACCCTATGGCTACACCTTC.